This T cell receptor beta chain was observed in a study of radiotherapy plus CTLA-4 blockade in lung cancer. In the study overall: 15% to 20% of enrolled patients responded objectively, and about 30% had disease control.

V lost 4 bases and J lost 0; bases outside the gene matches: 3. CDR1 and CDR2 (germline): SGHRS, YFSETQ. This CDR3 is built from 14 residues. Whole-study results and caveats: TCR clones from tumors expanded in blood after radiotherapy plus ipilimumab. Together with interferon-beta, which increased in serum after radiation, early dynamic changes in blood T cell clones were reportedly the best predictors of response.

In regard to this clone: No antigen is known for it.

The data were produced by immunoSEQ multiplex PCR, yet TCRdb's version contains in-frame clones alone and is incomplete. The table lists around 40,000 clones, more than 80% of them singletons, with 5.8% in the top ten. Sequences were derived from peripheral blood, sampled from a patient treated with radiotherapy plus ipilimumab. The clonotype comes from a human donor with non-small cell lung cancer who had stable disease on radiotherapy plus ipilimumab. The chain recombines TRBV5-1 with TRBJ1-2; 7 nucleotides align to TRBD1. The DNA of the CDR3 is TGCGCCAGCAGCCCCGGGACAGCTAACTATGGCTACACCTTC. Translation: CASSPGTANYGYTF.